Below, one T cell receptor (beta chain) is given with its context. These data belong to a study of cytomegalovirus exposure and HLA in healthy donors. Primers: 60 Vbeta forward and 13 Jbeta reverse. The protocol was immunoSEQ multiplex PCR, while the TCRdb copy is restricted to in-frame clones and leaves out a portion. The sample holds fewer than 250,000 clones; about four fifths are singletons and the top ten take approximately 4.6%. This TCR was recovered from a man younger than 40 in good health and CMV-seropositive. The sample taken for sequencing was PBMCs.

CDR3: CASSFTGVKTSGSTGANVLTF. CDR3 bases: TGTGCCAGCAGTTTCACAGGGGTGAAGACTAGCGGGAGTACCGGGGCCAACGTCCTGACTTTC. The V gene is TRBV28, the J gene TRBJ2-6; TRBD2 agrees at 12 bases. This CDR3 contains 21 residues. The V and J ends lost 3 bases and 4 bases, in that order; junction bases with no gene match: 16. CDR1 and CDR2 (germline): MDHEN, SYDVKM.